Sequencing of this T cell receptor (beta chain) was carried out in a study of blood T cell repertoires in COVID-19. As handled by the study authors: From reference gene primer amplification, estimates of nucleated cell counts were derived. Assay: immunoSEQ multiplex PCR; the TCRdb copy retains only in-frame clones and omits some. V and J calls and clone size follow that table, whereas D and trimming were derived from the DNA. The table has roughly 350,000 clones, more than 90% seen once; the top ten hold roughly 18%. CDR3 size: 15 residues. The V gene's germline CDR1 is LGHNA and CDR2 YNFKEQ. The V end was cut by 6 bases, the J end by 1 base, with 15 bases between. Participants, about 18 to 90 years old, spanned around 25 US areas. Among Cohort 3 donors, those recovered had two negative PCRs, clearance, or symptom resolution.

V is TRBV4-2 and J is TRBJ1-1, with TRBD1 as a possible D gene (5 bases). The source of this sequence is a woman aged 25 to 45 who had recovered from COVID-19. Sequenced input: PBMCs or T cells enriched from blood (not recorded which). CDR3 amino acids: CASRKGHRRNTEAFF. CDR3 DNA: TGTGCCAGCAGGAAAGGGCACAGGCGGAACACTGAAGCTTTCTTT.